The 13 T cell receptor beta chains below all came from one sample that was sequenced in a study of blood T cell repertoires in COVID-19. The assay was immunoSEQ multiplex PCR, and TCRdb's table has in-frame clones only and misses some. The sample has over 200,000 clones; just under 90% are singletons. The specimen sequenced was peripheral blood. Receptor source: a man aged 25-40 years with COVID-19, enrolled during active disease.

The genes are TRBV18 and TRBJ2-1, with unresolved D. Deletions cut 2 bases from V and 4 bases from J, with 12 bases between. Looked up from germline, CDR1 is KGHSH and CDR2 is LQKENI. The CDR3 is made up of 15 amino acids. In DNA, the CDR3 is TGTGCCAGCTCACCAAGCCTGACACTGTACAATGAGCAGTTCTTC. Its protein product is CASSPSLTLYNEQFF.

This CDR3 reads CASSQDHRAGRNTIYF. CDR3 sequence (DNA): TGTGCCAGCAGCCAAGATCATCGCGCAGGGAGAAACACCATATATTTT. The rearrangement joins TRBV3-1 (or the pseudogene TRBV3-2) to TRBJ1-3, with a tentative D call TRBD1 (5 bases). Germline CDR1 is LGHDT and CDR2 is YNNKEL (reference sequence). The CDR3 length is 16 residues. Trimming removed 0 bases from V and 5 bases from J, with 14 bases in between.

In this sample, this clone turned up a few times. This chain's CDR3 is CATSYHNEQFF. In nucleotides, the CDR3 is TGTGCCACCAGTTATCACAATGAGCAGTTCTTC. This chain joins TRBV24-1 and TRBJ2-1; no definite D call. The length of the CDR3 is 11 residues. Germline V gives CDR1 KGHDR, CDR2 SFDVKD. The germline V and J ends were trimmed by 6 bases and 5 bases, with 4 bases remaining between them.

The V call is TRBV24-1, the J call TRBJ2-1; 9 bases line up with TRBD1. The CDR3 consists of 15 residues. The V and J ends lost 3 bases and 5 bases, in that order; junction bases with no gene match: 4. Germline V gene data show CDR1 as KGHDR and CDR2 as SFDVKD. Here the CDR3 DNA reads TGTGCCACCAGTGATCCGGGACAGGGAAACAATGAGCAGTTCTTC. Amino acid sequence: CATSDPGQGNNEQFF.

The chain employs TRBV6-5 and TRBJ1-1; D not resolved. The CDR3 covers 13 residues. V was pared by 3 bases and J by 1 base, with 6 bases between. Germline assignment: CDR1 MNHEY and CDR2 SVGAGI. CDR3 sequence: CASSYPENTEAFF. CDR3 DNA sequence: TGTGCCAGCAGTTATCCAGAGAACACTGAAGCTTTCTTT.

In its sample, this clone was seen once. The rearrangement joins TRBV27 to TRBJ2-7; no clear D. Between the trimmed V and J ends, which lost 7 bases and 2 bases, there was a span of 12 bases. Germline V CDR1 and CDR2: MNHEY, SMNVEV (reference sequence). The CDR3 is made up of 13 amino acids. In DNA, the CDR3 is TGTGCCAGCAAAAGAGACGGAGCCTACGAGCAGTACTTC. It is translated as CASKRDGAYEQYF.

The gene calls are TRBV18 and TRBJ1-1; possible D gene TRBD1, 5 bases. Germline V gives CDR1 KGHSH, CDR2 LQKENI. This CDR3 is built from 15 residues. The V gene lost 6 bases and the J gene lost 7 bases, with 21 bases spanning the gap. The CDR3 nucleotides read TGTGCCAGCTCGACCAATTACAGGCACCAGGGTGAAGCTTTCTTT. Translated: CASSTNYRHQGEAFF.

This rearrangement joins TRBV7-3 to TRBJ1-2, with D possibly TRBD1 on 6 matching bases. The germline V and J ends were trimmed by 6 bases and 1 base, with 12 bases remaining between them. The CDR3 loop spans 14 amino acids. Per the germline V gene, CDR1 is SGHTA and CDR2 is FQGTGA. As DNA, the CDR3 is TGTGCCAGCAGTGGACAGCTTTATAACTATGGCTACACCTTC. Translated: CASSGQLYNYGYTF.

The rearrangement uses TRBV7-3 and TRBJ1-2; D uncertain. CDR1 SGHTA and CDR2 FQGTGA come from the germline V gene. V lost 5 bases, J lost 8 bases, and 15 bases lay in between. The CDR3 loop spans 13 amino acids. The CDR3 protein is CASSPDRERGYTF. The CDR3 DNA reads as TGTGCCAGCAGCCCCGACCGCGAGAGGGGCTACACCTTC. The full variable domain, completed using reference TRBV7-3 and TRBJ1-2, is GAGVSQTPSNKVTEKGKYVELRCDPISGHTALYWYRQSLGQGPEFLIYFQGTGAADDSGLPNDRFFAVRPEGSVSTLKIQRTERGDSAVYLCASSPDRERGYTFGSGTRLTVV.

The chain is built from TRBV10-3 and TRBJ2-7, with D uncertain. CDR3 size: 15 residues. The germline CDR1 and CDR2 sequences are ENHRY and SYGVKD. V dropped 4 bases and J dropped 2 bases, with 15 bases sitting between them. CDR3 in DNA: TGTGCCATCAGTGGTCCGAGCGAGGCTCCCTACGAGCAGTACTTC. Its protein product is CAISGPSEAPYEQYF.

J is TRBJ2-7 and V is TRBV19; D not resolved. Trimming shortened V by 2 bases and J by 7 bases, and 15 bases separated the two germline ends. Germline V gene data show CDR1 as LNHDA and CDR2 as SQIVND (reference sequence). This CDR3 comprises 14 residues. In DNA form, the CDR3 reads TGTGCCAGTAGTATACCTACAGCTCCTTGGGAGCAGTACTTC. Its translation is CASSIPTAPWEQYF.

J is TRBJ1-2 and V is TRBV24-1, with TRBD1 identical over 7 bases. CDR1 and CDR2 from the germline V gene are KGHDR and SFDVKD. V lost 3 bases, J lost 2 bases, and 2 bases stayed unmatched. CDR3 length: 14 amino acids. The CDR3 DNA reads TGTGCCACCAGTGATCCGGGACAGAACTATGGCTACACCTTC. It codes for CATSDPGQNYGYTF.

The gene calls are TRBV21-1 and TRBJ2-3; no check of the table's D call, TRBD2, against the DNA was made. TRBV21-1 is described as a pseudogene. This CDR3 region has 18 residues. CDR3 coding DNA: TGTGCCAGCAGCAAAAAAGCTCGACTAGCGGGACGGGGAGATACGCAGTATTTT. This sequence encodes CASSKKARLAGRGDTQYF.